Each of the 2 T cell receptor beta chains below was sequenced from the same sample in a study of blood T cell repertoires in COVID-19. The data were produced by immunoSEQ multiplex PCR, yet TCRdb's version contains in-frame clones alone and is incomplete. Found here are about 120,000 clones, just under 90% of them singletons; the top ten hold approximately 4.4%. Material: peripheral blood. These TCRs come from a woman in her fifties or sixties with acute or convalescent COVID-19.

The rearrangement uses TRBV7-2 and TRBJ1-2; D uncertain. Germline V gene lookup returns CDR1 SGHTA and CDR2 FQGNSA. This CDR3 comprises 12 residues. Trimming cost V 4 bases and J 6 bases, with 9 bases left between them. The CDR3 DNA reads as TGTGCCAGCAGCTCCCTATACGATGGCTACACCTTC. This codes for CASSSLYDGYTF.

The CDR3 coding sequence is TGTGCCTGGAGTGTGGTTGGGCGGGGATATGAAAAACTGTTTTTT. Translating it yields CAWSVVGRGYEKLFF. The V gene is TRBV30, the J gene TRBJ1-4, with D unresolved. Germline V gene data show CDR1 as GTSNPN and CDR2 as SVGIG (reference sequence). The V and J ends lost 0 bases and 6 bases respectively, with 14 bases between them. The CDR3 length is 15 residues.